A selection of T cell receptor beta chains follows, all from one sample in a study of CD8 T cells in Susac syndrome. One entry per CDR3 protein results from TCRdb running MiXCR on the immunoSEQ multiplex PCR reads. The sample lists 180,000 or so distinct CDR3 sequences; around 94% were seen once. The source material was CD4+ T cells from PBMCs. The receptor set was obtained from a human donor in good health. CDR3s include the opening cysteine and the closing phenylalanine or tryptophan. Fields, in order: D gene, CDR3 length, V gene, J gene, clone size, CDR3 DNA, CDR3 protein. The D gene is left open where the match is weak. Clone size, where shown, is once, few, many, or a class for clones that have expanded.

>.|13|TRBV30|TRBJ1-5|.
TGTGCCTGGAGTGTTAATGGGAATCAGCCCCAGCATTTT
CAWSVNGNQPQHF
>.|12|TRBV20-1|TRBJ2-5|.
TGCAGCGGCAGGACGGGCCAAGAGACCCAGTACTTC
CSGRTGQETQYF
>TRBD1|14|TRBV7-9|TRBJ1-6|once
TGTGCCAGCAGCTCTCAGGGGGGCGGTTCACCCCTCCACTTT
CASSSQGGGSPLHF
>.|13|TRBV3-1|TRBJ1-2|.
TGTGCCAGCAGCCAGATCAGGGGTTCTGGCTACACCTTC
CASSQIRGSGYTF
>TRBD2|13|TRBV29-1|TRBJ2-1|once
TGCAGCGTTGCAGCTAGCGGGGCTCATGAGCAGTTCTTC
CSVAASGAHEQFF
>TRBD1|16|TRBV24-1|TRBJ2-3|.
TGTGCCACCAGTGACGCTCACTCATACAGGGGGCCTACGCAGTATTTT
CATSDAHSYRGPTQYF
>.|12|TRBV20-1|TRBJ1-1|.
TGCAGTGTTATGGGCTATAACACTGAAGCTTTCTTT
CSVMGYNTEAFF
>TRBD2|13|TRBV18|TRBJ2-1|.
TGTGCCAGCTCACCCGGGGGGGAGAATGAGCAGTTCTTC
CASSPGGENEQFF
>TRBD2|14|TRBV6-5|TRBJ2-5|.
TGTGCCAGCAGTACTGGGGGGAGGGAGGAGACCCAGTACTTC
CASSTGGREETQYF
>.|15|TRBV7-2|TRBJ2-5|.
TGTGCCAGCAGGAAAATGGGACTCACACAAGAGACCCAGTACTTC
CASRKMGLTQETQYF
>.|15|TRBV2|TRBJ2-7|.
TGTGCCAGCAGTGAAGTTTCAAGCGGGTTCAACGAGCAGTACTTC
CASSEVSSGFNEQYF
>.|14|TRBV3-1|TRBJ2-7|few
TGTGCCAGCAGCCAAGACGGGAGCTCCTACGAGCAGTACTTC
CASSQDGSSYEQYF
>.|13|TRBV5-6|TRBJ2-7|.
TGTGCCAGCAGCTTGGTAGACAACTACGAGCAGTACTTC
CASSLVDNYEQYF
>.|12|TRBV24-1|TRBJ2-7|.
TGTGCCGCCACACGACGGGCCTACGAGCAGTACTTC
CAATRRAYEQYF
>.|14|TRBV23-1|TRBJ1-6|.
TGCGCCAGCACCATTGGGGAGGGACGCTCACCCCTCCACTTT
CASTIGEGRSPLHF
>.|16|TRBV5-1|TRBJ2-3|.
TGCGCCAGCAGCTTGGGAGGACACAGTAGCACAGATACGCAGTATTTT
CASSLGGHSSTDTQYF
>TRBD2|14|TRBV29-1|TRBJ2-7|.
TGCAGCGTCTCCGGACTAGCGGGCATACACGAGCAGTACTTC
CSVSGLAGIHEQYF
>.|14|TRBV7-9|TRBJ2-3|.
TGTGCCAGCAGCGGGACCGCTATGGGGGATACGCAGTATTTT
CASSGTAMGDTQYF
>TRBD1|14|TRBV11-1|TRBJ2-7|.
TGTGCCAGCAGCTTTAATCAGGGGGCCTACGAGCAGTACTTC
CASSFNQGAYEQYF
>.|15|TRBV30|TRBJ2-3|.
TGTGCCTGGAGTGTACCTAGTACCGTCGCAGATACGCAGTATTTT
CAWSVPSTVADTQYF
>.|14|TRBV4-3|TRBJ1-6|.
TGCGCCAGCAGTCGCTCCGGCAATAATTCACCCCTCCACTTT
CASSRSGNNSPLHF
>.|17|TRBV20-1|TRBJ2-3|.
TGCAGTGCTATCTCGGCCGGGACACGTAATGGCCTGGATACGCAGTATTTT
CSAISAGTRNGLDTQYF
>TRBD2|16|TRBV7-2|TRBJ2-3|.
TGTGCCAGCAGCTTAGCGGCTAGCGGGGCCACAGATACGCAGTATTTT
CASSLAASGATDTQYF
>.|13|TRBV3-1|TRBJ2-5|.
TGTGCCAGCAGCCAGAGTAGACGAGAGACCCAGTACTTC
CASSQSRRETQYF
>TRBD2|13|TRBV9|TRBJ2-5|.
TGTGCCAGCGACGGGGGGGCCGGGGAGACCCAGTACTTC
CASDGGAGETQYF
>.|13|TRBV12-3/TRBV12-4|TRBJ1-2|few
TGTGCCAGCAGTTTAGAGGCTAACTATGGCTACACCTTC
CASSLEANYGYTF
>TRBD1|12|TRBV29-1|TRBJ1-2|.
TGCAGCGCCGACAGGGGTGTGAGTGGCTACACCTTC
CSADRGVSGYTF
>TRBD1|15|TRBV23-1|TRBJ2-1|.
TGCGCCAGCAGTCTAGTCTCCGACAGGGTGTGGGAGCAGTTCTTC
CASSLVSDRVWEQFF
>.|12|TRBV3-1|TRBJ1-2|.
TGTGCCAGCAGCCAAGCGATGAGGGGCTACACCTTC
CASSQAMRGYTF
>.|14|TRBV20-1|TRBJ2-3|.
TGCAGTTCCTGGGACGGGACTAGCACAGATACGCAGTATTTT
CSSWDGTSTDTQYF
>.|13|TRBV20-1|TRBJ1-5|.
TGCAGTGCCGTTACACGCGTCGATCAGCCCCAGCATTTT
CSAVTRVDQPQHF
>TRBD2|16|TRBV28|TRBJ2-5|.
TGTGCCAGCAGTTCCCCTAGCGGGGGGCGCCAAGAGACCCAGTACTTC
CASSSPSGGRQETQYF
>TRBD1|16|TRBV3-1|TRBJ2-7|.
TGTGCCAGCAGCCAAGAGCAGGGGGTCTTCTCCTACGAGCAGTACTTC
CASSQEQGVFSYEQYF
>TRBD1|13|TRBV20-1|TRBJ1-6|.
TGCAGTGCTGGGGACAGGGCGAATTCACCCCTCCACTTT
CSAGDRANSPLHF
>.|14|TRBV12-3/TRBV12-4|TRBJ1-1|few
TGTGCCAGCAGCCGGCAGGGAGGGGACACTGAAGCTTTCTTT
CASSRQGGDTEAFF
>.|14|TRBV6-2/TRBV6-3|TRBJ1-5|.
TGTGCCAGCCGCCCTCCCAGCCTCAATCAGCCCCAGCATTTT
CASRPPSLNQPQHF
>.|16|TRBV9|TRBJ2-2|.
TGTGCCAGCAGCAGTAATGCATTCAGGGGCACCGGGGAGCTGTTTTTT
CASSSNAFRGTGELFF